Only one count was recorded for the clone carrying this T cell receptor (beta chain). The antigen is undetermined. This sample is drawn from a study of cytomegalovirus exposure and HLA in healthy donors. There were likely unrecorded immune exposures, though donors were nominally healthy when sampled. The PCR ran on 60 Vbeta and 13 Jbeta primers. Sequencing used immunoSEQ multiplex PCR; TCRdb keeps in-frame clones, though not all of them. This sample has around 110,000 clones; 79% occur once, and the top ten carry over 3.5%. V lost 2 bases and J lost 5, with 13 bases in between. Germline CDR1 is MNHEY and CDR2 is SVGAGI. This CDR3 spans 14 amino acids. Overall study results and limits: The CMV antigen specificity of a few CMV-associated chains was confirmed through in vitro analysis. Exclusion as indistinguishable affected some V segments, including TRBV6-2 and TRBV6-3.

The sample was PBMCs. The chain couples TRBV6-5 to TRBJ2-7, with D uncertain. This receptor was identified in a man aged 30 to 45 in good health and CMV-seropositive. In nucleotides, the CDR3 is TGTGCCAGCAGTTACACTGAACCCCCCCACGAGCAGTACTTC. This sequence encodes CASSYTEPPHEQYF.